The rows below give T cell receptor beta chains drawn from one sample of a study of blood T cell repertoires in COVID-19. Repertoires were generated with immunoSEQ multiplex PCR, while TCRdb's copy carries only in-frame clones and drops some. The sample has approximately 24,000 clones, about 89% seen once. The sample consisted of peripheral blood. Every receptor here comes from a woman in her 70s with active COVID-19. Each CDR3 is given with its conserved first and last residue. A D gene is named only where the DNA matches it firmly. Part of the rows lack a size; the others show once, few, many or a class for expanded clones.

V gene	D gene	CDR3 length	J gene	clone size	CDR3 protein	CDR3 DNA
TRBV10-3	TRBD1	14	TRBJ2-1	NA	CAISGQATGNEQFF	TGTGCCATCAGCGGACAGGCCACGGGGAATGAGCAGTTCTTC
TRBV4-3	NA	13	TRBJ2-7	medium-sized	CASSQARGYEQYF	TGCGCCAGCAGCCAAGCTCGCGGCTACGAGCAGTACTTC
TRBV24-1	TRBD2	16	TRBJ2-3	NA	CATSDPRGGDTDTQYF	TGTGCCACCAGTGACCCCCGTGGGGGGGACACAGATACGCAGTATTTT
TRBV9	NA	16	TRBJ1-4	NA	CASSVSISLPNEKLFF	TGTGCCAGCAGCGTGAGTATCTCACTTCCTAATGAAAAACTGTTTTTT
TRBV4-1	NA	15	TRBJ1-2	NA	CASSQDQTGYYGYTF	TGCGCCAGCAGCCAAGATCAAACAGGATACTATGGCTACACCTTC
TRBV5-1	NA	15	TRBJ1-3	NA	CASSLGADSGNTIYF	TGCGCCAGCAGCCTAGGAGCCGACTCTGGAAACACCATATATTTT
TRBV9	NA	14	TRBJ2-7	NA	CASSVDPGSDEQYF	TGTGCCAGCAGCGTAGATCCTGGTAGCGACGAGCAGTACTTC
TRBV11-2	TRBD2	15	TRBJ2-1	NA	CASSLEAGGQSEQFF	TGTGCCAGCAGCTTAGAAGCGGGGGGGCAGAGTGAGCAGTTCTTC
TRBV10-3	TRBD1	15	TRBJ2-3	NA	CAISELTGVGDTQYF	TGTGCCATCAGTGAGTTGACAGGGGTAGGGGATACGCAGTATTTT
TRBV9	NA	13	TRBJ2-5	NA	CASSVGFGETQYF	TGTGCCAGCAGCGTAGGGTTCGGGGAGACCCAGTACTTC
TRBV6-2/TRBV6-3	TRBD1	15	TRBJ2-7	NA	CASSYRGQGLDEQYF	TGTGCCAGCAGTTACAGGGGACAGGGGTTAGACGAGCAGTACTTC
TRBV19	NA	12	TRBJ1-2	NA	CASKGFDYGYTF	TGTGCCAGTAAGGGGTTCGACTATGGCTACACCTTC
TRBV28	TRBD1	14	TRBJ1-4	NA	CASRLNRGGEKLFF	TGTGCCAGCAGACTCAACAGGGGAGGAGAAAAACTGTTTTTT
TRBV18	TRBD1	13	TRBJ1-1	NA	CASSPTGGSEAFF	TGTGCCAGCTCACCCACAGGGGGCTCTGAAGCTTTCTTT
TRBV7-2	TRBD1	14	TRBJ2-7	NA	CASSPRTGRDEQYF	TGTGCCAGCAGTCCCAGGACAGGGCGCGACGAGCAGTACTTC
TRBV15	NA	13	TRBJ2-3	NA	CATSRVLADTQYF	TGTGCCACCAGCAGAGTCCTCGCAGATACGCAGTATTTT
TRBV19	TRBD1	16	TRBJ1-1	NA	CASRSTRQGANTEAFF	TGTGCCAGTAGGAGTACGAGACAGGGAGCGAACACTGAAGCTTTCTTT
TRBV18	TRBD1	13	TRBJ1-1	NA	CASSPPGQGEAFF	TGTGCCAGCTCACCTCCCGGACAGGGTGAAGCTTTCTTT
TRBV5-1	TRBD1	15	TRBJ2-1	NA	CASSQTGPSYNEQFF	TGCGCCAGCAGCCAGACAGGGCCCTCCTACAATGAGCAGTTCTTC
TRBV7-6	TRBD2	16	TRBJ2-5	NA	CASSLDGTGGGLTQYF	TGTGCCAGCAGCTTAGATGGTACGGGCGGGGGTTTGACCCAGTACTTC
TRBV7-3	NA	15	TRBJ2-5	NA	CASSLTPVGSETQYF	TGTGCCAGCAGCTTAACACCTGTAGGGAGCGAGACCCAGTACTTC
TRBV24-1	NA	15	TRBJ2-7	NA	CATSDMSGQDYEQYF	TGTGCCACCAGTGATATGTCGGGACAAGACTACGAGCAGTACTTC
TRBV27	NA	14	TRBJ2-7	NA	CASSLGSGSYEQYF	TGTGCCAGCAGTCTCGGGTCGGGGTCCTACGAGCAGTACTTC
TRBV7-2	NA	15	TRBJ2-2	once	CASSLDRANTGELFF	TGTGCCAGCAGCTTAGATCGGGCGAACACCGGGGAGCTGTTTTTT
TRBV27	TRBD1	16	TRBJ1-1	few	CASSVMRTGTNTEAFF	TGTGCCAGCAGCGTTATGAGGACAGGGACTAACACTGAAGCTTTCTTT
TRBV4-2	TRBD1	12	TRBJ2-1	NA	CASSPTGQARFF	TGTGCCAGCAGCCCGACGGGACAGGCGCGATTCTTC
TRBV4-2	TRBD2	18	TRBJ2-3	NA	CASSLTTSGGTSTDTQYF	TGTGCCAGCAGCCTCACCACTAGCGGGGGGACTAGCACAGATACGCAGTATTTT
TRBV18	TRBD1	16	TRBJ2-2	NA	CASSQDRGLNTGELFF	TGTGCCAGCTCACAAGACAGGGGGCTGAACACCGGGGAGCTGTTTTTT
TRBV6-2/TRBV6-3	TRBD1	14	TRBJ1-5	NA	CASSMGTGNQPQHF	TGTGCCAGCAGTATGGGGACAGGCAATCAGCCCCAGCATTTT
TRBV6-5	TRBD1	14	TRBJ1-2	NA	CASSYSGQGSGYTF	TGTGCCAGCAGTTACTCGGGACAGGGCAGTGGCTACACCTTC
TRBV7-9	TRBD1	16	TRBJ2-2	NA	CASSREDRGPTGELFF	TGTGCCAGCAGCCGCGAAGACAGGGGCCCTACCGGGGAGCTGTTTTTT
TRBV5-1	TRBD2	17	TRBJ2-5	NA	CASSPSMGGGLQETQYF	TGCGCCAGCAGCCCTTCAATGGGCGGGGGGCTCCAAGAGACCCAGTACTTC
TRBV28	TRBD1	18	TRBJ1-3	NA	CASSLPGQGVSSGNTIYF	TGTGCCAGCAGTCTCCCCGGACAGGGGGTAAGCTCTGGAAACACCATATATTTT
TRBV19	TRBD1	14	TRBJ1-1	NA	CASSSQGASTEAFF	TGTGCCAGTAGTTCACAGGGGGCGAGCACTGAAGCTTTCTTT
TRBV5-1	TRBD1	19	TRBJ1-6	NA	CASSRELGTGGARNSPLHF	TGCGCCAGCAGCCGAGAATTAGGAACAGGGGGCGCCAGGAATTCACCCCTCCACTTT
TRBV7-2	TRBD1	17	TRBJ2-3	NA	CASRPPGQMTSTDTQYF	TGTGCCAGCAGACCCCCGGGACAGATGACTAGCACAGATACGCAGTATTTT